This T cell receptor beta chain was recovered during a study of identical twins. Healthy Caucasians alone served as donors. Using its own MiXCR run on the 5' RACE reads, TCRdb lists one record per CDR3 protein. The data hold about 200,000 distinct CDR3 sequences, with about 16% observed a single time. The data also belong to a second study, concerning T cells expressing NK-cell markers.

The sequence was obtained from a woman aged 18 to 35 in good health. Sequencing used CD8+ T cells sorted from blood.

The CDR3: CASSLGLAGGPEDTQYF. CDR3 bases: TGTGCCAGCAGCTTAGGCCTGGCGGGAGGGCCTGAAGATACGCAGTATTTT. V usage is TRBV13 and J usage is TRBJ2-3, with 9 positions matching TRBD2. Germline V gene lookup returns CDR1 PRHDT and CDR2 FYEKMQ (reference sequence). The CDR3 spans 17 residues. Unmatched junction bases numbered 9, after V lost 0 bases and J lost 5 bases.